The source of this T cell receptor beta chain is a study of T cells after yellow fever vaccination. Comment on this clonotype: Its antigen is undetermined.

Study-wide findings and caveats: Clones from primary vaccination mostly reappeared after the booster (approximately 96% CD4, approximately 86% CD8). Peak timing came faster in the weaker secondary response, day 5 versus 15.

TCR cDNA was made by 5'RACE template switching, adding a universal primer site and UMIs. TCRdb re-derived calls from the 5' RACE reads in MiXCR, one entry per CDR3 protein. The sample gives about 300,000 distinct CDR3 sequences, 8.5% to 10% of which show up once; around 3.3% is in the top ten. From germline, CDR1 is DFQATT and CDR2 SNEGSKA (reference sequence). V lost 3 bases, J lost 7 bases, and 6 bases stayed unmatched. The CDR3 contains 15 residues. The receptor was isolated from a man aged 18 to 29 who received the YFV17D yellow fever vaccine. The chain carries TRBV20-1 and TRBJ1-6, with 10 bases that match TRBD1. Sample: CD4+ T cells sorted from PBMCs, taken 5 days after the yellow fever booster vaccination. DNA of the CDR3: TGCAGTGCTAGTTTGCGGGGACAGGGGAATTCACCCCTCCACTTT. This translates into CSASLRGQGNSPLHF.